This T cell receptor (beta chain) was identified during a study of blood T cell repertoires in COVID-19. Background on the study: Sites in the United States, Italy and Spain provided acute and convalescent COVID-19 samples. PBMCs, B-cell-depleted T cells, or T cells were the source of the cDNA or gDNA that made up the material.

The authors' processing: Estimation of nucleated cell counts relied on the amplification of reference gene primers. Sequenced by immunoSEQ multiplex PCR; TCRdb stores in-frame clones only, minus some. Clone size and V and J calls were adopted from that table, with D and trimming inferred from the DNA. The sample includes around 64,000 clones, roughly 80% of them seen just once. V trimming: 10 bases; J trimming: 5 bases; junction bases outside the gene matches: 5. Per germline, CDR1 SGHAT and CDR2 FQDESV (reference sequence). CDR3 length equals 13 residues. The sequence was obtained from a human donor in a cohort sampled during active COVID-19. The sequenced sample was peripheral blood. The chain has TRBV11-1 and TRBJ2-5; 12 bases are shared with TRBD2. DNA of the CDR3: TGTGCCACCTCTAGCGGGGGGGTTGAGACCCAGTACTTC. Protein: CATSSGGVETQYF.